The T cell receptor beta chain under discussion was sequenced for a study of patients and donors after allogeneic stem cell transplantation. TCRdb reprocessed the RT-PCR reads with MiXCR, giving one entry per CDR3 protein. Of tens of thousands of distinct CDR3 sequences in the sample, more than 35% are singletons; the top ten hold more than 65%. CDR1 and CDR2 (germline): LGHDT, YNNKEL (reference sequence). With 2 bases removed from V and 2 bases from J, the gap between germline ends came to 9 bases. The CDR3 contains 14 residues. The receptor comes from a human donor who was either an allogeneic HSCT recipient or a stem cell or donor lymphocyte infusion donor (not recorded which). It is not recorded whose cells these are; they may come from a transplant donor. This chain connects TRBV3-1 to TRBJ1-2; no definite D call. Sequencing used blood, either unsorted or a sorted T cell fraction (not recorded which). The CDR3 here is CASSQFNSNYGYTF. In nucleotides, the CDR3 is TGTGCCAGCAGCCAATTTAACAGCAACTATGGCTACACCTTC.